This T cell receptor (beta chain) was captured in a study of Ad26.COV2.S vaccination and SARS-CoV-2 variants. About the study: In the study, Ad26.COV2.S was injected intramuscularly once, or twice 56 days apart.

The CDR3 sequence is 14 residues long. Trimming shortened V by 3 bases and J by 6 bases, and 17 bases separated the two germline ends. Germline V CDR1 and CDR2: DFQATT, SNEGSKA (reference sequence). As for this clone: Its antigen is unidentified.

Study-wide points: Researchers reported similar non-spike TCR breadth in vaccine and placebo recipients. Total T cell responses may have been underestimated by the TCR breadth and depth analyses.

Treatment defined: roughly 18 received Ad26.COV2.S at low or high dose, single or two shots; 5 received placebo; per-sample allocation not given. Each sample was drawn 63 days after the first injection (of vaccine or placebo). Within Boston, the person who donated was an adult of 18-55 years. Profiling relied on immunoSEQ multiplex PCR, and the TCRdb table lists in-frame clones only, not all of them. In the table there are about 350,000 clones, around 89% of which are singletons. Specimen: peripheral blood, collected in a trial of Ad26.COV2.S vaccine versus placebo. This TCR derives from a person aged 18-65 years who received the Ad26.COV2.S COVID-19 vaccine or a placebo. J is TRBJ1-1 and V is TRBV20-1, with D possibly matching TRBD1 (5 bases). The CDR3: CSASYGGAVAEAFF. The CDR3 coding sequence is TGCAGTGCTAGTTACGGGGGAGCTGTGGCTGAAGCTTTCTTT.